This T cell receptor beta chain was obtained from a study of cytotoxic CD8 clonotypes in ibrutinib-treated CLL. On the study more broadly: Roughly 25 partial and 2 complete responses; at median 68 months, around 14 remitted, around 12 progressed. Whole-study findings and limits: Among the clonotypes, public ones were uncommon and contracted or held stable on treatment. Relative to age-matched healthy donors, clonality at baseline was higher, and it tracked circulating CD8+ T-cell counts.

TCRdb's table, derived via immunoSEQ multiplex PCR, lists solely in-frame clones and lacks some. The sample holds 250,000 to 350,000 clones, approximately 76% seen once. Comments on this clone: Its antigen is undetermined.

Trimming left V 1 base short and J 2 bases short, with 12 bases between. This CDR3 comprises 15 residues. CDR1 is SNHLY and CDR2 is FYNNEI in the germline V gene. The sequencing here drew on PBMCs, taken at disease progression, from a patient treated with ibrutinib. The chain links TRBV2 to TRBJ2-7, with D possibly TRBD1 on 6 matching bases. The receptor comes from a human donor with chronic lymphocytic leukemia. This chain's CDR3 is CASSEGTANPYEQYF. The CDR3 bases are TGTGCCAGCAGTGAAGGGACAGCGAATCCCTACGAGCAGTACTTC.